This T cell receptor beta chain was found in a study of T cell responses to AZD1222 COVID-19 vaccine. Study-wide results and limits: The CD4 TCRs associated with vaccination extended across spike and predominated at 160-218 and 743-854.

Points on this clone: Its target is not known.

This CDR3 spans 15 amino acids. Germline CDR1 MDHEN, CDR2 SYDVKM. With V trimmed by 6 bases and J by 5 bases, 9 bases remained unmatched. Sequenced by immunoSEQ multiplex PCR; TCRdb stores in-frame clones only, minus some. The repertoire holds approximately 88,000 clones, with roughly nine tenths as singletons. Source: peripheral blood, taken 28 days after the second AZD1222 dose. This clonotype was sampled from an adult who received the AZD1222 COVID-19 vaccine. The chain couples TRBV28 to TRBJ1-1, with TRBD1 matching over 10 bases. As DNA, the CDR3 is TGTGCCAGCAGATTTTCGGGACAGGGGAATACTGAAGCTTTCTTT. Translation: CASRFSGQGNTEAFF.